Each of the 30 T cell receptor beta chains below was sequenced from the same sample in a study of blood T cell repertoires in COVID-19. Assay used: immunoSEQ multiplex PCR; TCRdb lists only in-frame clones, some missing. Among more than 95,000 clones listed, approximately 85% were seen once. Sequencing used peripheral blood. The receptors here all came from a man aged 50-59 years with acute or convalescent COVID-19.

The CDR3, as DNA: TGCGCCAGCAGCTTGAGCGGGAGTAGCCCCGAGCAGTACTTC. Protein sequence: CASSLSGSSPEQYF. V usage is TRBV5-1 and J usage is TRBJ2-7, with 8 bases that match TRBD2. Germline CDR1 is SGHRS and CDR2 is YFSETQ. There are 14 residues in the CDR3. V trimming: 1 base; J trimming: 6 bases; junction bases outside the gene matches: 6.

The V call is TRBV18, the J call TRBJ2-7; 9 bases match TRBD1. V gave up 4 bases and J gave up 1 base; unmatched junction bases: 8. CDR1 is KGHSH and CDR2 is LQKENI in the germline V gene. CDR3 length equals 16 residues. The CDR3 DNA reads TGTGCCAGCTCACAACCGACGGGACAGGGTTCCTACGAGCAGTACTTC. This sequence encodes CASSQPTGQGSYEQYF. The full variable domain, in which reference TRBV18 and TRBJ2-7 provide the parts outside the CDR3, is NAGVMQNPRHLVRRRGQEARLRCSPMKGHSHVYWYRQLPEEGLKFMVYLQKENIIDESGMPKERFSAEFPKEGPSILRIQQVVRGDSAAYFCASSQPTGQGSYEQYFGPGTRLTVT.

The CDR3 nucleotides read TGTGCCAGCAGCCCGGACAGGAATAATTCACCCCTCCACTTT. Protein sequence: CASSPDRNNSPLHF. This chain uses TRBV7-3 with TRBJ1-6; 7 bases are a match to TRBD1. The CDR3 extends over 14 amino acids. Trimming at V came to 5 bases and at J to 5 bases, leaving 3 bases not matched to a gene. Looked up from germline, CDR1 is SGHTA and CDR2 is FQGTGA.

The chain recombines TRBV19 with TRBJ2-3, with 8 bases lining up with TRBD2. The junction had 5 bases not matched to a gene; V was cut back by 3 bases and J by 0 bases. This CDR3 has 16 residues. Germline V CDR1 and CDR2: LNHDA, SQIVND (reference sequence). As DNA, the CDR3 is TGTGCCAGTAGTATCAGGGCGGGGGGTAGCACAGATACGCAGTATTTT. Translating gives CASSIRAGGSTDTQYF.

The chain links TRBV27 to TRBJ1-4; D is undetermined. The germline gives CDR1 MNHEY, CDR2 SMNVEV (reference sequence). CDR3 length equals 12 residues. The germline V and J ends were trimmed by 6 bases and 6 bases, with 8 bases remaining between them. CDR3 in amino acids: CASRGGYEKLFF. The DNA of the CDR3 is TGTGCCAGCAGGGGAGGGTATGAAAAACTGTTTTTT.

This clone occurred once. The chain links TRBV7-9 to TRBJ2-5; maybe TRBD1 (7 bases). Germline assignment: CDR1 SEHNR and CDR2 FQNEAQ (reference sequence). The CDR3 is 15 amino acids. V was shortened by 1 base and J by 3 bases, with 12 bases between the two germline ends. CDR3 nucleotides: TGTGCCAGCAGCTTAGGACAGGGCGGGAAAGAGACCCAGTACTTC. Residues: CASSLGQGGKETQYF.

The rearrangement links TRBV29-1 to TRBJ1-3; 9 nucleotides align to TRBD1. V gave up 4 bases and J gave up 1 base; unmatched junction bases: 5. The germline V gene encodes CDR1 SQVTM and CDR2 ANQGSEA. The CDR3 consists of 15 residues. Here the CDR3 reads CSVGGTGKSGNTIYF. In nucleotides, the CDR3 is TGCAGCGTTGGTGGGACAGGGAAGTCTGGAAACACCATATATTTT.

This chain connects TRBV7-3 to TRBJ2-1, with 9 bases matching TRBD1. Germline lookup yields CDR1 SGHTA and CDR2 FQGTGA. V gave up 5 bases and J gave up 3 bases; unmatched junction bases: 5. The CDR3 is 15 amino acids. The CDR3 DNA sequence: TGTGCCAGCAGCCAACAGGGGGCCCACTACAATGAGCAGTTCTTC. Translating gives CASSQQGAHYNEQFF.

This CDR3 is CASSVSSGGKGDGYTF. The DNA for the CDR3 is TGTGCCAGCAGCGTATCCTCGGGGGGGAAAGGTGATGGCTACACCTTC. V and J are TRBV5-8 and TRBJ1-2, with D maybe TRBD1 (5 bases). This CDR3 spans 16 amino acids. V was shortened by 4 bases and J by 6 bases, with 22 bases between the two germline ends. CDR1 and CDR2 (germline): SGHTS, YDEGEE.

The J gene is TRBJ2-1, the V gene TRBV5-1; D is possibly TRBD2 (6 bases). CDR3 length: 16 amino acids. V was cut by 0 bases and J by 3 bases, with 13 bases left in between. Per the germline V gene, CDR1 is SGHRS and CDR2 is YFSETQ. The CDR3 is CASSLVGGDDYNEQFF. CDR3 nucleotides: TGCGCCAGCAGCTTGGTGGGAGGAGACGACTACAATGAGCAGTTCTTC.

The V call is TRBV5-4, the J call TRBJ2-1; D unclear. The CDR3 has 15 residues. Germline lookup yields CDR1 SGHNT and CDR2 YYREEE (reference sequence). The V gene lost 7 bases and the J gene lost 0 bases, with 14 bases spanning the gap. This CDR3 reads CASHPSGSSYNEQFF. For the CDR3, the DNA is TGTGCCAGCCACCCATCGGGTAGCTCCTACAATGAGCAGTTCTTC.

The J gene is TRBJ1-5, the V gene TRBV4-1; D unresolved. There are 15 residues in the CDR3. The V gene lost 1 base and the J gene lost 0 bases, with 7 bases spanning the gap. Germline CDR1 reads MGHRA; CDR2 reads YSYEKL. The CDR3 region has the DNA TGCGCCAGCAGCCAAGGCGGCCGTAGCAATCAGCCCCAGCATTTT. This translates into CASSQGGRSNQPQHF.

The chain couples TRBV5-4 to TRBJ2-5; D might be TRBD2 (6 bases). Germline assignment: CDR1 SGHNT and CDR2 YYREEE (reference sequence). The V end was cut by 0 bases, the J end by 1 base, with 7 bases between. CDR3 length: 14 amino acids. CDR3 loop: CASSLAGSQETQYF. The CDR3 region has the DNA TGTGCCAGCAGCTTGGCCGGGAGCCAAGAGACCCAGTACTTC.

This chain connects TRBV3-1 (or the pseudogene TRBV3-2) to TRBJ1-1; TRBD1 aligns across 7 bases. J gave up 5 bases and V 3 bases, and 6 bases lay outside the gene matches. The CDR3 sequence is 14 residues long. Germline CDR1 reads LGHDT; CDR2 reads YNNKEL (reference sequence). CDR3 DNA sequence: TGTGCCAGCAGCCAGCTACAGGGGAGGACTGAAGCTTTCTTT. This sequence encodes CASSQLQGRTEAFF.

J is TRBJ2-3 and V is TRBV7-9; D uncertain. The V end lost 2 bases, the J end lost 4 bases, and 4 bases lay between the germline ends. Germline V lookup: CDR1 SEHNR, CDR2 FQNEAQ (reference sequence). This CDR3 has 12 residues. The CDR3 sequence is CASSLISDTQYF. CDR3 DNA: TGTGCCAGCAGCTTAATCTCAGATACGCAGTATTTT. The full variable domain, completed using reference TRBV7-9 and TRBJ2-3, is DTGVSQNPRHKITKRGQNVTFRCDPISEHNRLYWYRQTLGQGPEFLTYFQNEAQLEKSRLLSDRFSAERPKGSFSTLEIQRTEQGDSAMYLCASSLISDTQYFGPGTRLTVL.

The rearrangement links TRBV5-8 to TRBJ2-1; TRBD2 matches at 10 bases. The CDR3 contains 15 residues. Germline assignment: CDR1 SGHTS and CDR2 YDEGEE. The V gene end was trimmed by 0 bases and the J gene end by 12 bases; junction bases not matched to a gene: 9. Written as DNA, the CDR3 is TGTGCCAGCAGCTTGGAACTAGCGGGACGGGACGGGCAGTTCTTC. Its protein product is CASSLELAGRDGQFF.

The gene calls are TRBV10-1 and TRBJ2-1, with 14 bases aligning to TRBD2. Losses at the gene ends were 4 bases for V and 5 bases for J; bases not matched to a gene: 10. This CDR3 is built from 18 residues. Germline CDR1 reads WNHNN; CDR2 reads SYGVQD (reference sequence). The DNA for the CDR3 is TGCGCCAGCAGTGCAACCTGGGTGGGACTAGCGGGAGACAATGAGCAGTTCTTC. The encoded protein is CASSATWVGLAGDNEQFF.

This clone was seen once. CDR3 residues: CASSIDGGPQPQHF. Written as DNA, the CDR3 is TGTGCCAGTAGTATAGATGGAGGTCCCCAGCCCCAGCATTTT. V usage is TRBV19 and J usage is TRBJ1-5; D remains ambiguous. Between the trimmed V and J ends, which lost 0 bases and 7 bases, there was a span of 10 bases. From germline, CDR1 is LNHDA and CDR2 SQIVND (reference sequence). The CDR3 sequence is 14 residues long.

The chain combines TRBV18 with TRBJ2-1; 7 bases fit TRBD1. The J segment lost 3 bases and the V segment lost 0 bases, leaving 2 bases of the junction unmatched. Germline CDR1 KGHSH, CDR2 LQKENI. This CDR3 is 15 amino acids long. The CDR3 region is CASSPPGQLYNEQFF. CDR3 coding DNA: TGTGCCAGCTCACCACCGGGACAGCTCTACAATGAGCAGTTCTTC.

The CDR3 here is CASSYSRVIEAYGYTF. CDR3 bases: TGTGCCAGCAGTTACTCCAGGGTAATTGAGGCCTATGGCTACACCTTC. The chain recombines TRBV6-5 with TRBJ1-2, with D possibly matching TRBD1 (5 bases). Trimming removed 0 bases at V and 4 bases at J, with 15 bases between. Germline CDR1 and CDR2: MNHEY and SVGAGI. This CDR3 is 16 amino acids long.

The chain has TRBV4-2 and TRBJ1-2; the D is unclear. Germline V lookup: CDR1 LGHNA, CDR2 YNFKEQ. The CDR3 is 17 residues long. V was trimmed by 0 bases and J by 7 bases, leaving 21 bases between them. The CDR3, as DNA: TGTGCCAGCAGCCAAGATCCCCCCGGCCGGCCACGGAGTGGCTACACCTTC. This gives the protein CASSQDPPGRPRSGYTF.

The chain recombines TRBV5-4 with TRBJ2-7, with 10 positions matching TRBD2. Losses at the gene ends were 4 bases for V and 3 bases for J; bases not matched to a gene: 7. Looked up from germline, CDR1 is SGHNT and CDR2 is YYREEE (reference sequence). The CDR3 totals 15 residues. The CDR3 spells CASSPLAGEGYEQYF. CDR3 bases: TGTGCCAGCAGCCCTCTAGCGGGGGAGGGCTACGAGCAGTACTTC. The whole variable domain, filled in from reference TRBV5-4 and TRBJ2-7, reads ETGVTQSPTHLIKTRGQQVTLRCSSQSGHNTVSWYQQALGQGPQFIFQYYREEENGRGNFPPRFSGLQFPNYSSELNVNALELDDSALYLCASSPLAGEGYEQYFGPGTRLTVT.

This sequence joins TRBV11-3 and TRBJ2-1, with D possibly being TRBD2 (6 bases). V lost 3 bases and J 2 bases, leaving 8 bases between the germline ends. The CDR3 contains 14 residues. Germline loops: CDR1 SGHNT, CDR2 YENEEA. CDR3 DNA: TGTGCCAGCAGCTTCAGGACTACCTACAATGAGCAGTTCTTC. This sequence encodes CASSFRTTYNEQFF. Full variable domain (remainder filled in from reference TRBV11-3 and TRBJ2-1): EAGVVQSPRYKIIEKKQPVAFWCNPISGHNTLYWYLQNLGQGPELLIRYENEEAVDDSQLPKDRFSAERLKGVDSTLKIQPAELGDSAVYLCASSFRTTYNEQFFGPGTRLTVL.

V gene TRBV27 combines with J gene TRBJ2-7; 9 positions agree with TRBD2. There are 14 residues in the CDR3. V lost 6 bases, J lost 1 base, and 4 bases stayed unmatched. The germline V gene has CDR1 MNHEY and CDR2 SMNVEV (reference sequence). The CDR3 coding sequence is TGTGCCAGCAGACTAGCGGGCCCATCCTACGAGCAGTACTTC. Its translation is CASRLAGPSYEQYF.

The count of this clone is one. The chain links TRBV14 to TRBJ2-2, with 8 nucleotides matching TRBD1. This CDR3 spans 15 amino acids. Germline trimming cut 6 bases from V and 4 bases from J; bases unmatched to any gene: 7. Germline-derived CDR1 and CDR2 are SGHDN and FVKESK. DNA of the CDR3: TGTGCCAGCAGACCAGGGGGCGCGGGCACCGGGGAGCTGTTTTTT. Protein: CASRPGGAGTGELFF.

This sequence joins TRBV20-1 and TRBJ2-1, with unresolved D. This CDR3 region has 11 residues. Trimming pared 3 bases from V and 6 bases from J, leaving 6 bases between. Germline loops: CDR1 DFQATT, CDR2 SNEGSKA (reference sequence). CDR3 bases: TGCAGTGCTAGCCAATTCAATGAGCAGTTCTTC. Its translation: CSASQFNEQFF.

This clone was seen a handful of times. The chain uses TRBV9 and TRBJ1-2; D not certain. Trimming left V 0 bases short and J 4 bases short, with 10 bases between. Germline CDR1 SGDLS, CDR2 YYNGEE. The CDR3 totals 14 residues. CDR3 in DNA: TGTGCCAGCAGCGTAGCTCCAAGCCTCTATGGCTACACCTTC. Translating it yields CASSVAPSLYGYTF.

V and J are TRBV6-1 and TRBJ2-1; no firm D call. CDR1 is MNHNS, CDR2 SASEGT, per germline. Trimming took off 3 bases at V and 9 bases at J, with 3 bases between the two ends. The CDR3 extends over 10 amino acids. CDR3 in amino acids: CASSEAEQFF. In DNA, the CDR3 is TGTGCCAGCAGTGAGGCTGAGCAGTTCTTC.

This clone was seen a single time. The CDR3 DNA reads TGTGCCAGCAGTCCCGGGACAGGGGCTTACACTGAAGCTTTCTTT. The encoded protein is CASSPGTGAYTEAFF. The V and J genes are TRBV27 and TRBJ1-1, with 10 bases that match TRBD1. The germline V gene encodes CDR1 MNHEY and CDR2 SMNVEV (reference sequence). V gave up 5 bases and J gave up 3 bases; unmatched junction bases: 6. The CDR3 loop spans 15 amino acids.

J is TRBJ2-6 and V is TRBV25-1; 7 nucleotides agree with TRBD1. CDR3 length: 17 amino acids. J lost 0 bases, V lost 5 bases, and 7 bases had no gene match. Germline loops: CDR1 MGHDK, CDR2 SYGVNS. The CDR3 spells CASSRRQGASGANVLTF. The CDR3 nucleotides read TGTGCCAGCAGTAGGAGACAGGGTGCCTCTGGGGCCAACGTCCTGACTTTC.